The entry that follows covers one TCR beta chain sequence. The antigen is undetermined. Generated by immunoSEQ multiplex PCR, the TCRdb table keeps only in-frame clones and is missing some. The sample has about 91,000 clones, approximately 90% seen once. The data are from a study of T cells in localized non-small cell lung cancer. Germline loops: CDR1 SGHRS, CDR2 YFSETQ. The CDR3 is 15 residues long. Between the trimmed V and J ends, which lost 4 bases and 3 bases, there was a span of 17 bases. Overall study findings and caveats: The study detected a median approximately 57 of the top 100 tumor clones in adjacent lung. Longer overall survival accompanied higher blood T cell density.

The V gene is TRBV5-1, the J gene TRBJ2-7; D is possibly TRBD1 (6 bases). Sequencing used peripheral blood, obtained before any cancer treatment. The clonotype was recovered from a man aged 40 to 70 with stage I squamous cell lung carcinoma. The CDR3 region is CASSRGMGAGYEQYF. For the CDR3, the DNA is TGCGCCAGCAGCCGGGGTATGGGGGCTGGCTACGAGCAGTACTTC.